Listed below are T cell receptor beta chains from one sample, sequenced in a study of chemoradiotherapy in HPV16-positive cancers. The table came from immunoSEQ multiplex PCR; TCRdb's copy has only in-frame clones and leaves some out. The sample shows about 5,400 clones, around nine tenths of them seen only once. Sequences were derived from blood, sampled from a patient who underwent chemoradiotherapy. The receptor source for this set is a human donor with HPV-associated anogenital cancer. CDR3s include the opening cysteine and the closing phenylalanine or tryptophan. The order of the fields is D gene, V gene, clone size, CDR3 length, J gene, CDR3 DNA, CDR3 protein. A D gene is named only where the DNA matches it firmly. Clone size is not always given. Where it is, it says once, few, many or a class for expanded clones.

NA	TRBV6-5	NA	13	TRBJ2-3	TGTGCCAGCCAGGACAGAAACACAGATACGCAGTATTTT	CASQDRNTDTQYF
NA	TRBV4-3	NA	15	TRBJ1-2	TGCGCCAGCAGCCAAGTACCGGGTACCGACTATGGCTACACCTTC	CASSQVPGTDYGYTF
NA	TRBV4-2	NA	11	TRBJ2-7	TGTGCCAGCAGCCAAGGGACCGAGCAGTACTTC	CASSQGTEQYF
NA	TRBV1	NA	17	TRBJ2-4	TGCACCAGCAGCCAAGAGGGAAGAGGACTGGGCAAAAACATTCAGTACTTC	CTSSQEGRGLGKNIQYF
NA	TRBV27	NA	14	TRBJ2-1	TGTGCCAGCAGTCACGCGGGCCGGCGGGATGAGCAGTTCTTC	CASSHAGRRDEQFF
TRBD2	TRBV7-8	NA	16	TRBJ2-7	TGTGCCAGCAGCTTAGGAGGGACTAGCGGGAGTAGGGAGCAGTACTTC	CASSLGGTSGSREQYF
NA	TRBV6-5	NA	15	TRBJ1-2	TGTGCCAGCAATCCCGGTTGGCCGGAGGACTATGGCTACACCTTC	CASNPGWPEDYGYTF
TRBD2	TRBV19	once	16	TRBJ2-5	TGTGCCAGTAGTATATTAGCGGGGGCCCCCGGAGAGACCCAGTACTTC	CASSILAGAPGETQYF
TRBD2	TRBV28	NA	18	TRBJ2-2	TGTGCCAGCAGCTTATGGCGACTAGCGGGAGCGAACACCGGGGAGCTGTTTTTT	CASSLWRLAGANTGELFF
TRBD1	TRBV7-9	NA	14	TRBJ2-7	TGTGCCAGCAGCCAATCGGGACAGCACTACGAGCAGTACTTC	CASSQSGQHYEQYF
NA	TRBV5-5	NA	17	TRBJ2-3	TGTGCCAGCAGCCGCCCGTCTGGGGGGCCATACACAGATACGCAGTATTTT	CASSRPSGGPYTDTQYF
TRBD1	TRBV11-3	NA	12	TRBJ2-7	TGTGCCAGCAGCTCAACAGGGGCCGAGCAGTACTTC	CASSSTGAEQYF
NA	TRBV6-6	NA	12	TRBJ1-1	TGTGCCAGCAGTTACGTAGGCGCTGAAGCTTTCTTT	CASSYVGAEAFF
NA	TRBV4-1	once	16	TRBJ1-2	TGCGCCAGCAGCCAAACGAGGACAGAGCCTAACTATGGCTACACCTTC	CASSQTRTEPNYGYTF
TRBD2	TRBV5-8	NA	16	TRBJ2-3	TGTGCCAGCAGCTTGGGGCGGGGGGCCGGCACAGATACGCAGTATTTT	CASSLGRGAGTDTQYF
NA	TRBV5-4	NA	13	TRBJ1-2	TGTGCCAGCAGCCCCCCAGGGTCCTATGGCTACACCTTC	CASSPPGSYGYTF
NA	TRBV9	NA	15	TRBJ2-7	TGTGCCAGCAGCGTAGTGCCAGCGGAAACCTACGAGCAGTACTTC	CASSVVPAETYEQYF
TRBD1	TRBV29-1	NA	12	TRBJ2-7	TGCAGCGGGGGACAGGGGGCGGGGGAGCAGTACTTC	CSGGQGAGEQYF
NA	TRBV30	NA	12	TRBJ1-2	TGTGCCTGGAGTGTCGGGGGAATTGGCTACACCTTC	CAWSVGGIGYTF
NA	TRBV5-1	NA	13	TRBJ1-1	TGCGCCAGCAGCCTCAAGGGGTCTGGAGAAGCTTTCTTT	CASSLKGSGEAFF
NA	TRBV12-1	NA	12	TRBJ2-3	TGTGCCAGCAGCCCCTCCACAGATACGCAGTATTTT	CASSPSTDTQYF
NA	TRBV7-3	NA	17	TRBJ2-2	TGTGCCAGCAGCTCCGGTCTGCTAGGGGTGGCGGTCGGGGAGCTGTTTTTT	CASSSGLLGVAVGELFF
NA	TRBV9	NA	16	TRBJ2-3	TGTGCCAGCGATATAGGGCGGGGACCAAGCACAGATACGCAGTATTTT	CASDIGRGPSTDTQYF
NA	TRBV2	NA	17	TRBJ2-1	TGTGCCAGCAGTGGCAGAGGGGGGGGAATCTTTTACAATGAGCAGTTCTTC	CASSGRGGGIFYNEQFF
NA	TRBV19	once	16	TRBJ1-1	TGTGCCAGTAGTATAGCGACGACGGGGGGGTTAGGGGAAGCTTTCTTT	CASSIATTGGLGEAFF
NA	TRBV18	NA	13	TRBJ1-6	TGTGCCAGCTCCCCCGGGACCCTGGGCCCCCTCCACTTT	CASSPGTLGPLHF
NA	TRBV7-6	NA	15	TRBJ1-4	TGTGCCAGCAGACCCTCGGGGGGAGGTAATGAAAAACTGTTTTTT	CASRPSGGGNEKLFF
TRBD2	TRBV11-3	NA	17	TRBJ2-1	TGTGCCAGCAGCTTACTTAGCGGGGGGCCCTCCTACAATGAGCAGTTCTTC	CASSLLSGGPSYNEQFF
NA	TRBV7-3	NA	11	TRBJ2-1	TGTGCCAGCAGCTTGGGGACTGAAACATTCTTC	CASSLGTETFF
TRBD1	TRBV27	NA	15	TRBJ2-7	TGTGCCAGCAGGACTCCGCTGGGACAGACCTACGAGCAGTACTTC	CASRTPLGQTYEQYF
TRBD1	TRBV7-2	NA	14	TRBJ2-7	TGTGCCAGCAGCCCTCGACAGGGGAGGTACGAGCAGTACTTC	CASSPRQGRYEQYF
TRBD1	TRBV29-1	NA	17	TRBJ2-1	TGCAGCGTTGGTGTTAATGTGCGGACAGGGGTGGGCAATGAGCAGTTCTTC	CSVGVNVRTGVGNEQFF
NA	TRBV6-9	NA	15	TRBJ2-7	TGTGCCAGCAGTTACGAAAGCCCTGGAAGTTACGAGCAGTACTTC	CASSYESPGSYEQYF
TRBD2	TRBV4-3	NA	15	TRBJ2-3	TGCGCCAGCAGAAAGGCGGTAGCGGGAACGGATACGCAGTATTTT	CASRKAVAGTDTQYF
NA	TRBV15	NA	13	TRBJ2-7	TGTGCCACCAGCAGAGTAGTATCCTACGAGCAGTACTTC	CATSRVVSYEQYF
TRBD1	TRBV25-1	NA	18	TRBJ2-3	TGTGCCAGCAGTGGGCCGAATGTGGGGACAGGGGTGCAAGATACGCAGTATTTT	CASSGPNVGTGVQDTQYF
TRBD1	TRBV5-1	NA	13	TRBJ1-2	TGCGCCAGCAGCCCGGGACAGGGGTATGGCTACACCTTC	CASSPGQGYGYTF
NA	TRBV15	NA	16	TRBJ1-1	TGTGCCACCAGCAGAGATCCCCTTGCAGGGAACACTGAAGCTTTCTTT	CATSRDPLAGNTEAFF
NA	TRBV11-3	once	13	TRBJ2-3	TGTGCCAGCAGCTTTATGGTGATAGATACGCAGTATTTT	CASSFMVIDTQYF
TRBD1	TRBV10-3	once	14	TRBJ1-6	TGTGCCATCAGTGAGGGCAGGGGGCCTTCACCCCTCCACTTT	CAISEGRGPSPLHF
TRBD1	TRBV4-3	NA	15	TRBJ1-2	TGCGCCAGCAGCCAAGAGGGGACAGGGAACTATGGCTACACCTTC	CASSQEGTGNYGYTF
TRBD1	TRBV5-1	NA	14	TRBJ2-1	TGCGCCAGCAGCTTGGGTCAGGGGGCAGGTGAGCAGTTCTTC	CASSLGQGAGEQFF
TRBD1	TRBV7-2	NA	15	TRBJ2-1	TGTGCCAGCAGCCGAGGGACAGGGGAGGGGGGTGAGCAGTTCTTC	CASSRGTGEGGEQFF
NA	TRBV6-6	few	15	TRBJ1-1	TGTGCCAGCAGCCGGACGCCCAGGGGCGTCACTGAAGCTTTCTTT	CASSRTPRGVTEAFF
NA	TRBV7-2	NA	12	TRBJ1-1	TGTGCCAGCAGACGGGACCACACTGAAGCTTTCTTT	CASRRDHTEAFF
NA	TRBV7-2	NA	12	TRBJ2-5	TGTGCCAGCAGCTTGACCCAAGAGACCCAGTACTTC	CASSLTQETQYF
NA	TRBV6-1	NA	16	TRBJ2-1	TGTGCCAGCAGTGAATACGGGCAGGGGCTCGACAATGAGCAGTTCTTC	CASSEYGQGLDNEQFF
TRBD1	TRBV5-6	once	16	TRBJ1-6	TGTGCCAGCAGCTCGGGGACAGGGGCCTGGAATTCACCCCTCCACTTT	CASSSGTGAWNSPLHF
NA	TRBV18	NA	16	TRBJ1-5	TGTGCCAGCTCACCACCATTCTCAACCAGCAATCAGCCCCAGCATTTT	CASSPPFSTSNQPQHF
NA	TRBV6-1	NA	15	TRBJ2-1	TGTGCCAGCAGTAAAGAGGGGGGATCCTACAATGAGCAGTTCTTC	CASSKEGGSYNEQFF
TRBD2	TRBV19	NA	17	TRBJ2-3	TGTGCCAGTAGTTCGGGACTAGCGGGGTCTCGCACAGATACGCAGTATTTT	CASSSGLAGSRTDTQYF
TRBD2	TRBV7-2	NA	16	TRBJ2-1	TGTGCCAGCAGCTTACTAGCGGGGGGAGGGTACAATGAGCAGTTCTTC	CASSLLAGGGYNEQFF
NA	TRBV19	few	14	TRBJ1-1	TGTGCCAGTGTCAAGGGACTTACGAACACTGAAGCTTTCTTT	CASVKGLTNTEAFF
TRBD1	TRBV5-1	NA	14	TRBJ2-7	TGCGCCAGCAGCCTCGGGACAGGGGGCTACGAGCAGTACTTC	CASSLGTGGYEQYF
TRBD1	TRBV5-1	NA	13	TRBJ2-7	TGCGCCAGCAGCCGGACAGGGTTGTACGAGCAGTACTTC	CASSRTGLYEQYF